This TCR beta chain was documented in a study of cytomegalovirus exposure and HLA in healthy donors. The CDR3 is 14 amino acids. The junction had 3 bases not matched to a gene; V was cut back by 6 bases and J by 3 bases. In germline, CDR1 is MNHNS, CDR2 SASEGT. Use of 60 Vbeta and 13 Jbeta primers characterized the PCR. Sequencing was performed with immunoSEQ multiplex PCR; in TCRdb, only in-frame clones are kept and a portion is missing. The top ten hold less than 15% of the sample, which has 120,000 to 150,000 clones, about 80% seen once. Study results and caveats: About 87% or about 30% of the time was how often most TCR beta V segments were productive, according to an earlier analysis. Later analysis associated a missense DCLRE1C variant with TCR beta V- and J-gene trimming.

About this clone: Its antigen is currently unknown.

The sample taken for sequencing was PBMCs. This chain joins TRBV6-1 and TRBJ2-1; 9 positions agree with TRBD1. The TCR was taken from a man aged 40-50 years in good health and CMV-seropositive. The CDR3 reads CASRLGQGYNEQFF. The CDR3 DNA sequence: TGTGCCAGCAGGTTGGGACAGGGCTACAATGAGCAGTTCTTC.